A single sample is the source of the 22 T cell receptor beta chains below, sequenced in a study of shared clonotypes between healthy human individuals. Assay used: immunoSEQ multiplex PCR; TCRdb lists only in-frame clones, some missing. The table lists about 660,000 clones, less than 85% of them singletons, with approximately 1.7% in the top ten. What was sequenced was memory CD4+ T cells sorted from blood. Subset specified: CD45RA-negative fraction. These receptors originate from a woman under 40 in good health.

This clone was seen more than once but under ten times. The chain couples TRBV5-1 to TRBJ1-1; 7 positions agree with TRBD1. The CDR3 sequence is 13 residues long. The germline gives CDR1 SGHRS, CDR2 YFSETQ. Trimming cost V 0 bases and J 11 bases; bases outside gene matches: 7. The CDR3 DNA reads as TGCGCCAGCAGCTTGGAGACAGGGTCGAGGGCTTTCTTT. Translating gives CASSLETGSRAFF.

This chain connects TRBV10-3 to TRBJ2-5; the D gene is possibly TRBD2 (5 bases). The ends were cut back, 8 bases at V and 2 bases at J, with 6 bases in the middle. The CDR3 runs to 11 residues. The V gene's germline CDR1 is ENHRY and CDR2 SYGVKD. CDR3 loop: CAIGRQETQYF. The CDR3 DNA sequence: TGTGCCATCGGGAGACAAGAGACCCAGTACTTC.

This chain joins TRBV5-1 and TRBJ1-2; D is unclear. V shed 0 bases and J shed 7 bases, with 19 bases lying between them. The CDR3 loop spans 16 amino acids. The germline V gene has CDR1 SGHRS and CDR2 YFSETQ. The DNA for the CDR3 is TGCGCCAGCAGCTTGGAAGGCAGTCTTCTTGCGCGTGGCTACACCTTC. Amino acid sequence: CASSLEGSLLARGYTF.

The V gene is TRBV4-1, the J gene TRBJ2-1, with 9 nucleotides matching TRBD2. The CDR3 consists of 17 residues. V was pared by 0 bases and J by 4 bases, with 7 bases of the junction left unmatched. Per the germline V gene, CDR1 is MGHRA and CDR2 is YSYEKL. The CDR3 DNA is TGCGCCAGCAGCCAAGATTCTAGCGGGATGGAATACAATGAGCAGTTCTTC. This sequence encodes CASSQDSSGMEYNEQFF.

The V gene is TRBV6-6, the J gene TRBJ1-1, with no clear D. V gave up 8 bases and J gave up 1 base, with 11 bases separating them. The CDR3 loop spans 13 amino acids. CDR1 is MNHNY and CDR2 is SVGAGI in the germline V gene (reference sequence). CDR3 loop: CASSNERNTEAFF. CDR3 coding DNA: TGTGCCAGCTCGAACGAAAGGAACACTGAAGCTTTCTTT.

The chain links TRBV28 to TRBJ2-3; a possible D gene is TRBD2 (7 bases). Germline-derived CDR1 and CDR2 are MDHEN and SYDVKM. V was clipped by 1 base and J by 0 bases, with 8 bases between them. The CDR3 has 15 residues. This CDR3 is CASSLSGGSTDTQYF. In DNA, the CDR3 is TGTGCCAGCAGTTTATCGGGGGGCAGCACAGATACGCAGTATTTT. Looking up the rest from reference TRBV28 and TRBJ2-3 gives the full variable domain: DVKVTQSSRYLVKRTGEKVFLECVQDMDHENMFWYRQDPGLGLRLIYFSYDVKMKEKGDIPEGYSVSREKKERFSLILESASTNQTSMYLCASSLSGGSTDTQYFGPGTRLTVL.

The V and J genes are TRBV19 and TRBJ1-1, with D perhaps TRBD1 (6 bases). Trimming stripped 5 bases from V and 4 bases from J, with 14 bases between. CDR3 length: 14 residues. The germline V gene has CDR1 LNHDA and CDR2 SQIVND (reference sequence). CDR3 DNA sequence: TGTGCCAGTAGTGGGGGCACCCGGGGCACTGAAGCTTTCTTT. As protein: CASSGGTRGTEAFF.

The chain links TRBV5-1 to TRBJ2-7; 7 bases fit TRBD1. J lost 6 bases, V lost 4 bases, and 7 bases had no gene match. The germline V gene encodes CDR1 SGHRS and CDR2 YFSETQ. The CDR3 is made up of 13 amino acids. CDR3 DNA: TGCGCCAGCAGCCCGCCGGGACAGAGCGAGCAGTACTTC. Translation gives CASSPPGQSEQYF.

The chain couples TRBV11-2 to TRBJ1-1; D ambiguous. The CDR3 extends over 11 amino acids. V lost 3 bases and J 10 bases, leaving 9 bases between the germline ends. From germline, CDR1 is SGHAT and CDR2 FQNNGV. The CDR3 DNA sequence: TGTGCCAGCAGCTTGGGGAGGCTAGCTTTCTTT. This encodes CASSLGRLAFF.

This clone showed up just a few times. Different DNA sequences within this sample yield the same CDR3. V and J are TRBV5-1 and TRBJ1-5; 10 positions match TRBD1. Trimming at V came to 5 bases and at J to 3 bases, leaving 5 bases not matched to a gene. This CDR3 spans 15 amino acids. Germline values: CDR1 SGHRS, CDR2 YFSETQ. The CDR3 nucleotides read TGCGCCAGCAGACCGACAGGGGGCGACAATCAGCCCCAGCATTTT. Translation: CASRPTGGDNQPQHF.

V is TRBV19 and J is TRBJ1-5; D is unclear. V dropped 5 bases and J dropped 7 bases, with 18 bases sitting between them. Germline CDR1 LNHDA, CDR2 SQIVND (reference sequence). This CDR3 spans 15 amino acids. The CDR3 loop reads CASSVRTARVQPQHF. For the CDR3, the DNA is TGTGCCAGTAGTGTACGGACCGCTCGCGTGCAGCCCCAGCATTTT.

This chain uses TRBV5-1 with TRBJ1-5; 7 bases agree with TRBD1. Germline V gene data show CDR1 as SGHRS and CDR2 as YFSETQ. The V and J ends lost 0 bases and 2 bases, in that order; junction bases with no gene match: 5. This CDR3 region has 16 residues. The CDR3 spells CASSLEPQGGNQPQHF. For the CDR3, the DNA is TGCGCCAGCAGCTTGGAGCCTCAGGGGGGCAATCAGCCCCAGCATTTT.

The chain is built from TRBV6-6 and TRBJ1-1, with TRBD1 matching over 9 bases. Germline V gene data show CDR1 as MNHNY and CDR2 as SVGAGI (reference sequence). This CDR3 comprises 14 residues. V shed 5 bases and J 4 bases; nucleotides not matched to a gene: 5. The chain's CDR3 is CASSPGQGFTEAFF. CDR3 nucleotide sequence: TGTGCCAGCAGTCCGGGACAGGGCTTCACTGAAGCTTTCTTT.

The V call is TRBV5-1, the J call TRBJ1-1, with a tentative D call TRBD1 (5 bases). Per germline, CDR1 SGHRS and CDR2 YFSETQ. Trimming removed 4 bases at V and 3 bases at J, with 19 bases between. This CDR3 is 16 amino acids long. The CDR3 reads CASSPGLTWGDTEAFF. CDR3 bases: TGCGCCAGCAGCCCGGGACTCACCTGGGGGGACACTGAAGCTTTCTTT.

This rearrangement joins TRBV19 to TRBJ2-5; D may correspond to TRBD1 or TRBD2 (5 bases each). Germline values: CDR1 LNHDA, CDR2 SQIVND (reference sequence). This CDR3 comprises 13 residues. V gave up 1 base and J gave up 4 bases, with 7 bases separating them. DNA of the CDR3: TGTGCCAGTAGTATAGGGGACGTAGAGACCCAGTACTTC. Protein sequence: CASSIGDVETQYF.

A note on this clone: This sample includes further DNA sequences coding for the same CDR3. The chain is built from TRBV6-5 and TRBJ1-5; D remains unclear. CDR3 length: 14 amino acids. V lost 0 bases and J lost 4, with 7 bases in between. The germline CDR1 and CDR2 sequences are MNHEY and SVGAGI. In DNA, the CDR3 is TGTGCCAGCAGTTACTCAGGAGGTAATCAGCCCCAGCATTTT. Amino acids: CASSYSGGNQPQHF.

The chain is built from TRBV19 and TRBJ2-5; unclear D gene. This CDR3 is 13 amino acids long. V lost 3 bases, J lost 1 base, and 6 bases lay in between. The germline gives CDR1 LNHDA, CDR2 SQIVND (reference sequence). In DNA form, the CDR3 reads TGTGCCAGTAGTATCCTGCCCCAAGAGACCCAGTACTTC. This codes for CASSILPQETQYF.

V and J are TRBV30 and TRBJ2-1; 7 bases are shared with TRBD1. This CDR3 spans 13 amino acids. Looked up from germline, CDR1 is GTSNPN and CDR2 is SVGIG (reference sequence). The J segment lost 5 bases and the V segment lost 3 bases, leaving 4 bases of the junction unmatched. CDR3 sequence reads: CAWRGQAHNEQFF. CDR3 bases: TGTGCCTGGAGAGGACAGGCACACAATGAGCAGTTCTTC.

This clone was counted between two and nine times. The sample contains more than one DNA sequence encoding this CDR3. CDR3 DNA: TGCGCCAGCAGCTTGGATACGGGGGAGTGGGAGACCCAGTACTTC. Translated: CASSLDTGEWETQYF. The chain links TRBV5-1 to TRBJ2-5; D might be TRBD2 (6 bases). Per germline, CDR1 SGHRS and CDR2 YFSETQ. V was clipped by 0 bases and J by 5 bases, with 14 bases between them. The CDR3 contains 15 residues.

CDR3 bases: TGTGCCAGCAGCTTAGCCGGGGCTGGAAACACCATATATTTT. It is translated as CASSLAGAGNTIYF. The chain carries TRBV7-3 and TRBJ1-3; D gene unclear. Trimming shortened V by 2 bases and J by 2 bases, and 7 bases separated the two germline ends. CDR1 SGHTA and CDR2 FQGTGA come from the germline V gene. This CDR3 has 14 amino acids.

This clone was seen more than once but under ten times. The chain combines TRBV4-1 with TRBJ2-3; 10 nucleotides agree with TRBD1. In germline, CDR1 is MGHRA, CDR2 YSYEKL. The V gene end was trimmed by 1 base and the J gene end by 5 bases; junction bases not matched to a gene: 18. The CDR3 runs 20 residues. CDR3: CASSQARGGPGQGNVDTQYF. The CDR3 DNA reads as TGCGCCAGCAGCCAAGCCAGGGGGGGACCGGGACAGGGGAATGTAGATACGCAGTATTTT.

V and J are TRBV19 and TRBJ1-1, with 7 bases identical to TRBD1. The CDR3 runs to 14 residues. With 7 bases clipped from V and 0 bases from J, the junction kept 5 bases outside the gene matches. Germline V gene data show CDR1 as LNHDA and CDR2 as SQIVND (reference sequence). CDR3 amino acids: CASTPGQVNTEAFF. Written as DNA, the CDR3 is TGTGCCAGTACCCCCGGACAGGTGAACACTGAAGCTTTCTTT.